This T cell receptor beta chain comes out of a study of cytomegalovirus exposure and HLA in healthy donors. Findings and limits, study-wide: Among TCR beta chains, those listed as cytomegalovirus-associated numbered about 160. In the approximately 120 validation repertoires, a later analysis found that first-cohort TCR clusters tended to co-occur. Confirmation was obtained in vitro that a few CMV-associated chains are specific for CMV antigens.

The protocol was immunoSEQ multiplex PCR, while the TCRdb copy is restricted to in-frame clones and leaves out a portion. Counted here are some 98,000 clones, roughly 85% occurring once; the ten biggest clones make up 3.9%. Regarding this clone: What it binds is unknown.

V gave up 5 bases and J gave up 0 bases, with 14 bases separating them. This CDR3 region has 15 residues. In germline, CDR1 is LNHDA, CDR2 SQIVND (reference sequence). The source is a woman aged 25 to 45 in good health and CMV-seronegative. The chain is built from TRBV19 and TRBJ2-7; D is unresolved. Sequenced material: PBMCs. CDR3 sequence reads: CASSFQATHSYEQYF. CDR3 DNA: TGTGCCAGTAGTTTTCAGGCAACCCACTCCTACGAGCAGTACTTC.